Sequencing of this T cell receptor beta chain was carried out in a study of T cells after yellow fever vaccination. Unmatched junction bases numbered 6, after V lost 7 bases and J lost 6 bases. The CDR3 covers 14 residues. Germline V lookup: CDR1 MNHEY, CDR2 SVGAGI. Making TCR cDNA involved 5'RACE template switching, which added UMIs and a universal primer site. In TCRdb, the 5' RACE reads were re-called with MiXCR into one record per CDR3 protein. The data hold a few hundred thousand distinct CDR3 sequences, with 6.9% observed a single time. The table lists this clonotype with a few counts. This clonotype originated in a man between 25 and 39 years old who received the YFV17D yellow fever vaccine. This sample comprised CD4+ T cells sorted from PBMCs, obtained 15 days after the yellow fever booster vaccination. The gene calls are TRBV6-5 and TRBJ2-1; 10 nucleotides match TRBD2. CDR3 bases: TGTGCCAGCACCGTAGCGGGAGGAGCCAATGAGCAGTTCTTC. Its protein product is CASTVAGGANEQFF.